This TCR beta chain was obtained from a study of T-cell reconstitution after alpha-beta-depleted transplantation in children. In its sample, this clonotype was seen many times. The TCRbeta library was prepared with unique molecular identifiers. TCRdb re-analysed the PCR reads in MiXCR, keeping a single row per CDR3 protein. Of 400,000 to 550,000 distinct CDR3 sequences in the sample, approximately 10% were seen once. Trimming shortened V by 2 bases and J by 2 bases, and 7 bases separated the two germline ends. The CDR3 loop spans 13 amino acids. Germline CDR1 reads SGHTA; CDR2 reads FQGNSA. Sequenced here: PBMCs, sampled before TCRalphabeta/CD19-depleted stem cell transplant. The chain employs TRBV7-2 and TRBJ2-7; D remains unclear. This sequence originates from a child aged 2 to 10 with inherited bone marrow failure, due to receive a stem cell transplant. This CDR3 is CASSLQKAYEQYF. The CDR3 DNA reads TGTGCCAGCAGCTTACAAAAGGCCTACGAGCAGTACTTC.